These 31 T cell receptor beta chains originate from one sample sequenced in a study of identifying expanded T cells in peripheral blood. Assay used: immunoSEQ multiplex PCR; TCRdb lists only in-frame clones, some missing. The sample shows around 95,000 clones, over 70% of them seen only once. The sequencing input was blood. These receptors all come from a person between 18 and 75 years old in good health.

The V and J genes are TRBV2 and TRBJ1-6, with unresolved D. This CDR3 contains 16 residues. Trimming removed 6 bases at V and 5 bases at J, with 17 bases between. Per germline, CDR1 SNHLY and CDR2 FYNNEI. The chain's CDR3 is CASSSLRPENNSPLHF. For the CDR3, the DNA is TGTGCCAGCAGCTCCCTCCGTCCTGAGAATAATTCACCCCTCCACTTT.

This clone was detected only a few times. The chain carries TRBV27 and TRBJ1-2, with TRBD1 matching over 8 bases. Germline loops: CDR1 MNHEY, CDR2 SMNVEV (reference sequence). The CDR3 is made up of 13 amino acids. The J segment lost 7 bases and the V segment lost 4 bases, leaving 5 bases of the junction unmatched. In DNA form, the CDR3 reads TGTGCCAGCAGTTCTGACAGGGGTCGTGGCTACACCTTC. Protein sequence: CASSSDRGRGYTF.

The chain employs TRBV15 and TRBJ1-1, with TRBD1 matching 12 bases. The CDR3 runs to 17 residues. Germline CDR1 LNHNV, CDR2 YYDKDF (reference sequence). With V trimmed by 9 bases and J by 1 base, 12 bases remained unmatched. CDR3 protein: CATALEGTGGKNTEAFF. CDR3 DNA sequence: TGTGCCACGGCACTGGAGGGGACAGGGGGCAAGAACACTGAAGCTTTCTTT.

The CDR3 loop reads CASSPTGGEQFF. The CDR3 coding sequence is TGTGCCAGCAGTCCCACCGGGGGAGAGCAGTTCTTC. V is TRBV6-1 and J is TRBJ2-1, with a possible D match to TRBD2 (6 bases). Germline V gene sequence: CDR1 MNHNS, CDR2 SASEGT. V lost 5 bases, J lost 10 bases, and 12 bases lay in between. The CDR3 contains 12 residues.

This sequence joins TRBV9 and TRBJ2-5; 10 positions agree with TRBD1. Germline V CDR1 and CDR2: SGDLS, YYNGEE. The CDR3 contains 15 residues. V dropped 3 bases and J dropped 5; count of bases not matched to a gene: 7. In DNA form, the CDR3 reads TGTGCCAGCAGCGCCTCGGGACAGGGGAAGGAGACCCAGTACTTC. Protein: CASSASGQGKETQYF.

The rearrangement links TRBV11-2 to TRBJ2-5; 7 bases match TRBD1. The length of the CDR3 is 16 residues. Unmatched junction bases numbered 5, after V lost 1 base and J lost 0 bases. Germline V gives CDR1 SGHAT, CDR2 FQNNGV. Here the CDR3 DNA reads TGTGCCAGCAGCTTAGGGGCAGGGGGAAACCAAGAGACCCAGTACTTC. Its translation: CASSLGAGGNQETQYF.

This clone was seen only a few times. The chain links TRBV19 to TRBJ1-1, with a tentative D call TRBD1 (5 bases). The CDR3 is 15 residues long. Trimming left V 3 bases short and J 7 bases short, with 18 bases between. Germline CDR1 LNHDA, CDR2 SQIVND (reference sequence). This CDR3 reads CASSIPGTFLGEAFF. The CDR3 DNA sequence: TGTGCCAGTAGTATTCCCGGGACCTTTCTCGGTGAAGCTTTCTTT.

This clone was observed a single time. The rearrangement links TRBV9 to TRBJ1-5; 8 nucleotides align to TRBD1. This CDR3 spans 15 amino acids. CDR1 SGDLS and CDR2 YYNGEE come from the germline V gene. V shed 3 bases, J shed 2 bases, and the junction held 4 bases outside the gene matches. Written as DNA, the CDR3 is TGTGCCAGCAGCGCCACGGACAGGGGCAATCAGCCCCAGCATTTT. It translates to CASSATDRGNQPQHF.

Of note for this clone: The same CDR3 is also encoded by other DNA sequences in this sample. The gene calls are TRBV5-1 and TRBJ2-1; D unresolved. The CDR3 has 13 residues. V was clipped by 0 bases and J by 2 bases, with 3 bases between them. CDR1 is SGHRS and CDR2 is YFSETQ in the germline V gene. In nucleotides, the CDR3 is TGCGCCAGCAGCTTGGGAACCTACAATGAGCAGTTCTTC. It specifies CASSLGTYNEQFF.

This clone was recorded at least ten times. The chain carries TRBV5-1 and TRBJ2-7, with 7 nucleotides matching TRBD1. Germline CDR1 and CDR2: SGHRS and YFSETQ. This CDR3 is 16 amino acids long. J gave up 3 bases and V 0 bases, and 9 bases lay outside the gene matches. The CDR3 spells CASSLGSIAGGYEQYF. The CDR3 DNA reads as TGCGCCAGCAGCTTGGGCTCAATCGCAGGGGGCTACGAGCAGTACTTC.

J is TRBJ1-2 and V is TRBV5-4, with D hard to call. The CDR3 is 14 residues long. Trimming took 1 base from V and 6 from J, leaving 13 bases between them. Germline V gene sequence: CDR1 SGHNT, CDR2 YYREEE (reference sequence). The CDR3 loop reads CASSLKFTAHGYTF. The CDR3 nucleotides are TGTGCCAGCAGCTTGAAGTTTACAGCTCATGGCTACACCTTC.

The rearrangement joins TRBV7-8 to TRBJ2-1; D uncertain. CDR1 is SGHVS, CDR2 FQNEAQ, per germline. V shed 1 base and J shed 6 bases, with 1 base lying between them. This CDR3 has 11 amino acids. The CDR3 reads CASSLVNEQFF. In nucleotides, the CDR3 is TGTGCCAGCAGCTTAGTCAATGAGCAGTTCTTC.

Concerning this clone itself: A junction end diverges from the germline sequence, so it may reflect a read error. The V call is TRBV6-6, the J call TRBJ1-2; 7 nucleotides agree with TRBD1. The CDR3 runs 14 residues. Germline V gene lookup returns CDR1 MNHNY and CDR2 SVGAGI (reference sequence). The DNA for the CDR3 is TGTGCCATCAGTTCTCTCAGGGGGGAAGGTGGCTACACCTTC. Its translation is CAISSLRGEGGYTF.

This clone appeared a single time. The chain has TRBV30 and TRBJ1-1; TRBD1 might be the D (6 bases). V lost 5 bases to trimming and J lost 0 bases, with 10 bases between them. The CDR3 consists of 13 residues. Per the germline V gene, CDR1 is GTSNPN and CDR2 is SVGIG (reference sequence). The CDR3 reads CAWDRGMNTEAFF. CDR3 nucleotides: TGTGCCTGGGATAGGGGGATGAACACTGAAGCTTTCTTT.

As to this clone: The same CDR3 arises from other DNA sequences in this sample as well. The chain links TRBV20-1 to TRBJ2-5; D gene unclear. Per the germline V gene, CDR1 is DFQATT and CDR2 is SNEGSKA (reference sequence). The CDR3 extends over 11 amino acids. The germline V and J ends were trimmed by 1 base and 4 bases, with 4 bases remaining between them. The CDR3 sequence is CSARVGETQYF. The CDR3 region has the DNA TGCAGTGCTAGAGTGGGAGAGACCCAGTACTTC.

V gene TRBV4-1 combines with J gene TRBJ1-2; D is possibly TRBD1 (6 bases). Between the trimmed V and J ends, which lost 3 bases and 8 bases, there was a span of 13 bases. Germline V lookup: CDR1 MGHRA, CDR2 YSYEKL. The CDR3 length is 13 residues. The CDR3 region has the DNA TGCGCCAGCAGCCACCCTCTGGGGGGCGGCTACACCTTC. Translated, it gives CASSHPLGGGYTF.

The V call is TRBV19, the J call TRBJ1-6, with TRBD1 as a possible D gene (5 bases). V was cut by 6 bases and J by 0 bases, with 12 bases left in between. CDR3 length: 16 residues. Germline values: CDR1 LNHDA, CDR2 SQIVND (reference sequence). CDR3 DNA: TGTGCCAGTAGCCACCACAGGAGCTCCTATAATTCACCCCTCCACTTT. Residues: CASSHHRSSYNSPLHF.

This chain joins TRBV5-6 and TRBJ1-2; D not certain. CDR3 size: 12 residues. CDR1 and CDR2 from the germline V gene are SGHDT and YYEEEE. The V end was cut by 4 bases, the J end by 8 bases, with 12 bases between. CDR3 protein: CASSLILGGYTF. The CDR3 DNA follows: TGTGCCAGCAGCCTTATTTTAGGGGGCTACACCTTC.

V gene TRBV7-9 combines with J gene TRBJ1-3; D is ambiguous. V shed 3 bases and J shed 2 bases, with 17 bases lying between them. The CDR3 spans 17 residues. Germline CDR1 and CDR2: SEHNR and FQNEAQ (reference sequence). DNA of the CDR3: TGTGCCAGCAGCTTTTCACCCCAGAGTGTGGCTGGAAACACCATATATTTT. This gives the protein CASSFSPQSVAGNTIYF.

The CDR3 nucleotides are TGTGCCAGTAGTTCACAGGGTCAGGCTGAAGCTTTCTTT. This sequence encodes CASSSQGQAEAFF. The gene calls are TRBV19 and TRBJ1-1; TRBD1 might be the D (6 bases). The germline V gene has CDR1 LNHDA and CDR2 SQIVND (reference sequence). The CDR3 length is 13 residues. Trimming stripped 5 bases from V and 6 bases from J, with 13 bases between.

The chain joins TRBV25-1 to TRBJ1-6; D ambiguous. In germline, CDR1 is MGHDK, CDR2 SYGVNS. V was trimmed by 8 bases and J by 4 bases, leaving 12 bases between them. The CDR3 sequence is 14 residues long. CDR3 sequence: CASRAGNYNSPLHF. The CDR3 DNA is TGTGCCAGCCGGGCGGGAAATTATAATTCACCCCTCCACTTT.

V and J are TRBV6-6 and TRBJ2-2; tentatively, D is TRBD1 (6 bases). The CDR3 loop spans 14 amino acids. Trimming removed 6 bases from V and 4 bases from J, with 12 bases in between. Germline V gene lookup returns CDR1 MNHNY and CDR2 SVGAGI (reference sequence). This CDR3 reads CASRPGHTTGELFF. CDR3 nucleotides: TGTGCCAGCAGGCCGGGACATACCACCGGGGAGCTGTTTTTT.

This rearrangement joins TRBV2 to TRBJ1-4, with D uncertain. This CDR3 region has 14 residues. Germline V CDR1 and CDR2: SNHLY, FYNNEI. Trimming left V 7 bases short and J 0 bases short, with 9 bases between. As DNA, the CDR3 is TGTGCCAGCAAGATAGAGGCAACTAATGAAAAACTGTTTTTT. It encodes CASKIEATNEKLFF.

The chain recombines TRBV5-1 with TRBJ1-2; 9 bases line up with TRBD1. Looked up from germline, CDR1 is SGHRS and CDR2 is YFSETQ. The V gene end was trimmed by 4 bases and the J gene end by 4 bases; junction bases not matched to a gene: 8. There are 15 residues in the CDR3. The CDR3 region is CASSGTGIGGYGYTF. For the CDR3, the DNA is TGCGCCAGCAGCGGGACAGGGATAGGCGGCTATGGCTACACCTTC. Combining the CDR3 with reference TRBV5-1 and TRBJ1-2 gives the whole variable domain KAGVTQTPRYLIKTRGQQVTLSCSPISGHRSVSWYQQTPGQGLQFLFEYFSETQRNKGNFPGRFSGRQFSNSRSEMNVSTLELGDSALYLCASSGTGIGGYGYTFGSGTRLTVV.

This chain connects TRBV5-1 to TRBJ2-7; TRBD2 aligns across 11 bases. The germline V gene has CDR1 SGHRS and CDR2 YFSETQ. V trimming: 4 bases; J trimming: 3 bases; junction bases outside the gene matches: 12. The CDR3 is 17 amino acids. CDR3 sequence: CASSELSSGGPYYEQYF. The CDR3 coding sequence is TGCGCCAGCAGCGAACTTTCTAGCGGGGGGCCCTACTACGAGCAGTACTTC.

V and J are TRBV2 and TRBJ2-5; D not certain. Germline CDR1 and CDR2: SNHLY and FYNNEI. This CDR3 contains 12 residues. V lost 4 bases and J lost 5, with 8 bases in between. CDR3 DNA: TGTGCCAGCAGTGTGGCAATGGAGACCCAGTACTTC. It specifies CASSVAMETQYF.

This clone was recorded at least ten times. The chain carries TRBV4-2 and TRBJ1-5; 8 nucleotides agree with TRBD1. This CDR3 is 15 amino acids long. With V trimmed by 0 bases and J by 5 bases, 3 bases remained unmatched. Germline loops: CDR1 LGHNA, CDR2 YNFKEQ. The DNA for the CDR3 is TGTGCCAGCAGCCAAGAAGGGACAGGAGATCAGCCCCAGCATTTT. Protein: CASSQEGTGDQPQHF.

The chain links TRBV6-1 to TRBJ2-4, with 8 bases lining up with TRBD2. This CDR3 has 16 residues. After removal of 0 bases from V and 5 bases from J, the junction contained 6 bases not matched to a gene. CDR1 and CDR2 from the germline V gene are MNHNS and SASEGT. The DNA of the CDR3 is TGTGCCAGCAGTGAAGCCCACGGGGGGGCCCAAAACATTCAGTACTTC. This translates into CASSEAHGGAQNIQYF.

This chain links TRBV5-6 with TRBJ2-3; 8 bases are shared with TRBD1. V was clipped by 4 bases and J by 6 bases; unmatched bases: 7. Per germline, CDR1 SGHDT and CDR2 YYEEEE. The CDR3 contains 14 residues. For the CDR3, the DNA is TGTGCCAGCAGCATTCGGACAGGGTCGGATACGCAGTATTTT. Encoded protein: CASSIRTGSDTQYF.

This chain connects TRBV30 to TRBJ2-7; D might be TRBD1 or TRBD2, each matching 5 bases. Looked up from germline, CDR1 is GTSNPN and CDR2 is SVGIG (reference sequence). The CDR3 is 19 amino acids. Trimming left V 2 bases short and J 0 bases short, with 26 bases between. This chain's CDR3 is CAWSSSYRDPRSSSYEQYF. DNA for the CDR3: TGTGCCTGGAGTTCCTCCTACCGGGACCCGCGATCGAGCTCCTACGAGCAGTACTTC. The variable domain in full, completed from reference TRBV30 and TRBJ2-7, reads SQTIHQWPATLVQPVGSPLSLECTVEGTSNPNLYWYRQAAGRGLQLLFYSVGIGQISSEVPQNLSASRPQDRQFILSSKKLLLSDSGFYLCAWSSSYRDPRSSSYEQYFGPGTRLTVT.

The chain carries TRBV19 and TRBJ2-5; no clear D gene. Between the trimmed V and J ends, which lost 5 bases and 0 bases, there was a span of 7 bases. This CDR3 is built from 13 residues. CDR1 and CDR2 from the germline V gene are LNHDA and SQIVND (reference sequence). The CDR3 loop is CASSALYQETQYF. The CDR3 bases are TGTGCCAGTAGTGCCCTGTACCAAGAGACCCAGTACTTC.